This TCR beta chain was documented in a study of T-cell reconstitution after alpha-beta-depleted transplantation in children. Regarding the study as a whole: About two months after transplant, alpha-beta T cells reportedly came from several hundred expanded graft clones. Surviving recipient T cells and thymic progenitors underlay high day-60 TCRbeta diversity in some patients. Fresh T-cell production supplied most of the T-cell counts and diversity seen one year after transplant.

TCRbeta library construction was performed incorporating unique molecular identifiers. TCRdb reprocessed the PCR reads with MiXCR, giving one entry per CDR3 protein. The table has about 980,000 distinct CDR3 sequences, about 31% seen once. This clonotype was found a few times. As yet, its antigen is unknown. The CDR3 totals 14 residues. The J segment lost 7 bases and the V segment lost 3 bases, leaving 5 bases of the junction unmatched. The germline CDR1 and CDR2 sequences are ENHRY and SYGVKD. This material consisted of PBMCs, mostly from graft donor cells, taken 360 days after TCRalphabeta/CD19-depleted stem cell transplant. This receptor was obtained from a boy in the first two years of life who had a stem cell transplant for SCID, so the T cells may come from the graft donor. The gene calls are TRBV10-3 and TRBJ2-2; 7 bases line up with TRBD1. The CDR3 here is CAISDRGSDGELFF. The CDR3 DNA sequence: TGTGCCATCAGTGACAGGGGGAGCGACGGGGAGCTGTTTTTT.